The 10 T cell receptor beta chains below all came from one sample that was sequenced in a study of spatial heterogeneity in lung cancer. From the 5' RACE reads, TCRdb called clonotypes with MiXCR, one entry per CDR3 protein. The sample yields over 8,500 distinct CDR3 sequences, 14% seen once. The study, taken as a whole, reports: Tumoral mutation counts were tracked by counts of expanded intratumoral alpha and beta TCRs.

Sample time point: sample taken at primary tumor resection. The antigens of these receptors remain unknown. This sample comprised lung tumor tissue, obtained at surgery. The source of these receptors is a male donor with early-stage non-small cell lung cancer.

This clonotype was counted a few times. Within a library made for alpha chains, this beta chain is off target, and its count is uninformative. V is TRBV19 and J is TRBJ1-4; 8 bases map to TRBD1. Per the germline V gene, CDR1 is LNHDA and CDR2 is SQIVND (reference sequence). The junction had 8 bases not matched to a gene; V was cut back by 4 bases and J by 7 bases. This CDR3 comprises 15 residues. The CDR3 is CASSTGQARGEKLFF. The CDR3 DNA sequence: TGTGCCAGTAGTACGGGACAGGCCCGGGGTGAAAAACTGTTTTTT.

In its sample, this clonotype was seen many times. The library was built for alpha chains, so this beta chain is an off-target read and its size means little. V and J are TRBV18 and TRBJ2-3, with D unclear. The length of the CDR3 is 11 residues. The V end lost 4 bases, the J end lost 4 bases, and 3 bases lay between the germline ends. CDR1 KGHSH and CDR2 LQKENI come from the germline V gene. As DNA, the CDR3 is TGTGCCAGCTCACTCTCAGATACGCAGTATTTT. It encodes CASSLSDTQYF. Full variable domain (rest looked up from reference TRBV18 and TRBJ2-3): NAGVMQNPRHLVRRRGQEARLRCSPMKGHSHVYWYRQLPEEGLKFMVYLQKENIIDESGMPKERFSAEFPKEGPSILRIQQVVRGDSAAYFCASSLSDTQYFGPGTRLTVL.

In regard to this clonotype: This beta chain is a stray read from a library made for alpha chains; its abundance is not meaningful. This chain uses TRBV7-3 with TRBJ2-1; TRBD2 aligns across 7 bases. The ends lost 5 bases at V and 7 bases at J; junction bases unmatched: 5. The CDR3 length is 13 residues. The germline V gene encodes CDR1 SGHTA and CDR2 FQGTGA. In nucleotides, the CDR3 is TGTGCCAGCAGCAATGGGGGGGTGAATGAGCAGTTCTTC. It specifies CASSNGGVNEQFF.

This clonotype was seen repeatedly, ten times or more. With the library built for alpha chains, this beta chain is off target and its frequency is not meaningful. J is TRBJ1-2 and V is TRBV7-9; possibly TRBD1 for D (6 bases). Trimming removed 4 bases at V and 12 bases at J, with 18 bases between. The germline CDR1 and CDR2 sequences are SEHNR and FQNEAQ (reference sequence). The CDR3 has 13 residues. The CDR3 DNA follows: TGTGCCAGCAGCTCGACGACAGGTTTTCTGGACACCTTC. The encoded protein is CASSSTTGFLDTF.

This clonotype was seen repeatedly, ten times or more. This beta chain appears as a stray read in a library generated for alpha chains; its size is not informative. The chain recombines TRBV10-3 with TRBJ1-1; 9 bases line up with TRBD1. Germline trimming cut 4 bases from V and 4 bases from J; bases unmatched to any gene: 10. The CDR3 contains 16 residues. Germline V lookup: CDR1 ENHRY, CDR2 SYGVKD. The CDR3 nucleotides are TGTGCCATCAGTGGAGGGGAGACAGGGGGACCCACTGAAGCTTTCTTT. This translates into CAISGGETGGPTEAFF.

Comment on this clonotype: This beta chain is an unintended read in a library built for alpha chains; its size means little. This chain uses TRBV29-1 with TRBJ1-4, with TRBD1 matching over 8 bases. The CDR3 is 13 residues long. Germline V gene sequence: CDR1 SQVTM, CDR2 ANQGSEA. Trimming at V came to 7 bases and at J to 4 bases, leaving 5 bases not matched to a gene. Here the CDR3 reads CSASRGLNEKLFF. CDR3 DNA: TGCAGCGCGAGCAGGGGGCTTAATGAAAAACTGTTTTTT.

Of note for this clonotype: This beta chain slipped into a library made for alpha chains as a stray read, so its size is not meaningful. The CDR3 DNA is TGTGCCAGCAGTTACTTTTGGGATGAGCAGTTCTTC. Translating gives CASSYFWDEQFF. The chain recombines TRBV6-2 or TRBV6-3 with TRBJ2-1; D not resolved. The V and J ends lost 1 base and 8 bases respectively, with 6 bases between them. Germline V gene lookup returns CDR1 MNHEY and CDR2 SVGEGT. The CDR3 runs 12 residues.

This clonotype was counted ten times or more. This beta chain is a stray read from a library made for alpha chains; its abundance is not meaningful. V is TRBV6-2 or TRBV6-3 and J is TRBJ1-1; perhaps TRBD1 as D (6 bases). Germline loops: CDR1 MNHEY, CDR2 SVGEGT. The V gene lost 2 bases and the J gene lost 10 bases, with 17 bases spanning the gap. The CDR3 runs to 14 residues. The CDR3 DNA reads as TGTGCCAGCAGTTACCCGGGGACTTTAGGGGGAGCTTTCTTT. It yields the protein CASSYPGTLGGAFF.

In this sample, this clonotype is medium-sized. This beta chain represents an off-target read in a library built for alpha chains; its size is of limited meaning. The rearrangement joins TRBV29-1 to TRBJ2-1, with 13 bases matching TRBD2. The CDR3 loop spans 12 amino acids. J was trimmed by 15 bases and V by 6 bases; bases with no gene match: 8. Germline CDR1 is SQVTM and CDR2 is ANQGSEA. CDR3 region: CSVGTSGTVMFF. CDR3 nucleotide sequence: TGCAGCGTGGGGACTAGCGGGACAGTAATGTTCTTC.

Points on this clonotype: This beta chain is off target for a library built for alpha chains, so its abundance means little. The rearrangement joins TRBV5-5 to TRBJ1-5, with a weak D call TRBD1 (6 bases). The CDR3 length is 14 residues. Germline CDR1 is SGHKS and CDR2 is YYEKEE (reference sequence). V was pared by 4 bases and J by 3 bases, with 11 bases between. CDR3 sequence reads: CASSQGTANQPQHF. The CDR3 DNA follows: TGTGCCAGCAGCCAGGGGACGGCCAATCAGCCCCAGCATTTT.